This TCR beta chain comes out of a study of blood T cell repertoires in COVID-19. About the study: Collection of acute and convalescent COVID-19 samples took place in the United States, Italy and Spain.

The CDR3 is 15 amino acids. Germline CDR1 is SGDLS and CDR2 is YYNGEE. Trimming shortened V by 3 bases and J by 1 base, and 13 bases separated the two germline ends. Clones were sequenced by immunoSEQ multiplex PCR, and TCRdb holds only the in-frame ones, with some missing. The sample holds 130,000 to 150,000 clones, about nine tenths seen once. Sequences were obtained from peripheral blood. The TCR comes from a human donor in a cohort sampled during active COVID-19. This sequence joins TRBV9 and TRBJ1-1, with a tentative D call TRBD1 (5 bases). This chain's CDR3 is CASSAAVGGNTEAFF. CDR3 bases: TGTGCCAGCAGCGCCGCCGTGGGGGGGAACACTGAAGCTTTCTTT.